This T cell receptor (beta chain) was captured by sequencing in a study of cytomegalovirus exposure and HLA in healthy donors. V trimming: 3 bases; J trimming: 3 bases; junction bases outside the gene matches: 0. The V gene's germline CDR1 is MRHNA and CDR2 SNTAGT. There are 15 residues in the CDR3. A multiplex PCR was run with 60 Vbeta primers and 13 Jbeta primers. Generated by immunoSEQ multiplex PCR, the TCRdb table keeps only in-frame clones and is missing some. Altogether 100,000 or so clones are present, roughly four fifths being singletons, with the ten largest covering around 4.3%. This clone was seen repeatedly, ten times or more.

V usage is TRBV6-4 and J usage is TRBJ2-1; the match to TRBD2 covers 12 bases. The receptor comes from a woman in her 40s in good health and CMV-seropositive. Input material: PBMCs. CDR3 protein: CASSEGLAGYNEQFF. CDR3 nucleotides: TGTGCCAGCAGTGAGGGACTAGCGGGCTACAATGAGCAGTTCTTC.